These 9 T cell receptor beta chains were all obtained from the same sample, sequenced in a study of CD8 T cells in ankylosing spondylitis. TCRdb independently ran MiXCR on the 5' RACE reads; one entry per CDR3 protein. This repertoire shows some 90,000 distinct CDR3 sequences, more than 25% found once; its top ten account for nearly 60%. Material for sequencing was blood, either unsorted or a sorted T cell fraction (not recorded which). These receptors originate from a male donor with ankylosing spondylitis or in good health (not recorded which).

V is TRBV12-3 or TRBV12-4 and J is TRBJ2-7, with 9 positions matching TRBD1. CDR3 length: 17 residues. Losses at the gene ends were 11 bases for V and 0 bases for J; bases not matched to a gene: 17. This CDR3 reads CAFRAAPGQGSSYEQYF. Here the CDR3 DNA reads TGTGCCTTCAGGGCCGCCCCGGGACAGGGCAGCTCCTACGAGCAGTACTTC.

There are a few counts of this clonotype. This chain joins TRBV18 and TRBJ1-2; 8 bases are a match to TRBD1. J was trimmed by 0 bases and V by 4 bases; bases with no gene match: 4. CDR1 KGHSH and CDR2 LQKENI come from the germline V gene. The CDR3 extends over 15 amino acids. This CDR3 is CASSLLQGANYGYTF. In DNA form, the CDR3 reads TGTGCCAGCTCACTACTACAGGGGGCTAACTATGGCTACACCTTC.

This clonotype was seen a handful of times. The genes are TRBV4-2 and TRBJ1-6; 7 bases line up with TRBD1. CDR3 size: 18 residues. From germline, CDR1 is LGHNA and CDR2 YNFKEQ. The V gene end was trimmed by 3 bases and the J gene end by 3 bases; junction bases not matched to a gene: 11. CDR3 region: CASSQETGSRDYNSPLHF. DNA for the CDR3: TGTGCCAGCAGCCAGGAGACAGGGTCCAGGGACTATAATTCACCCCTCCACTTT.

In this sample, this clonotype turned up a few times. The chain recombines TRBV18 with TRBJ2-7, with D possibly matching TRBD2 (5 bases). Germline V CDR1 and CDR2: KGHSH, LQKENI. The CDR3 spans 15 residues. Trimming removed 2 bases from V and 2 bases from J, with 13 bases in between. CDR3 loop: CASSPFPSGTYEQYF. In nucleotides, the CDR3 is TGTGCCAGCTCACCATTCCCCAGCGGAACCTACGAGCAGTACTTC.

This clonotype was recorded once. This chain joins TRBV7-2 and TRBJ1-5; D gene ambiguous. Germline V gene sequence: CDR1 SGHTA, CDR2 FQGNSA. V lost 8 bases, J lost 0 bases, and 11 bases lay in between. The CDR3 runs to 14 residues. The CDR3 DNA reads as TGTGCCAGCGCCGCGGGGAGTAGCAATCAGCCCCAGCATTTT. This encodes CASAAGSSNQPQHF.

This chain links TRBV5-1 with TRBJ2-1; D gene unclear. The CDR3 loop spans 15 amino acids. Germline V lookup: CDR1 SGHRS, CDR2 YFSETQ. V was pared by 4 bases and J by 1 base, with 12 bases between. The DNA of the CDR3 is TGCGCCAGCAGCACTCGTGTAGGGTCCTACAATGAGCAGTTCTTC. Translated: CASSTRVGSYNEQFF. Variable domain in full (rest from reference TRBV5-1 and TRBJ2-1): KAGVTQTPRYLIKTRGQQVTLSCSPISGHRSVSWYQQTPGQGLQFLFEYFSETQRNKGNFPGRFSGRQFSNSRSEMNVSTLELGDSALYLCASSTRVGSYNEQFFGPGTRLTVL.

CDR3 region: CASSQVGFGLANAGDPGEETQYF. CDR3 nucleotide sequence: TGCGCCAGCAGCCAAGTAGGCTTCGGGCTAGCCAACGCTGGGGACCCTGGAGAAGAGACCCAGTACTTC. The rearrangement links TRBV4-1 to TRBJ2-5; the D gene could be TRBD1 or TRBD2 (5 bases each). The CDR3 extends over 23 amino acids. Deletions cut 1 base from V and 3 bases from J, with 36 bases between. In germline, CDR1 is MGHRA, CDR2 YSYEKL.

This clonotype turned up a few times. V and J are TRBV6-1 and TRBJ2-7, with D unresolved. Germline V gene lookup returns CDR1 MNHNS and CDR2 SASEGT. The CDR3 sequence is 14 residues long. Trimming pared 5 bases from V and 2 bases from J, leaving 13 bases between. CDR3 nucleotides: TGTGCCAGCAGTCCCCGACTGGATGCCTACGAGCAGTACTTC. As protein: CASSPRLDAYEQYF.

This clonotype appeared a few times. J is TRBJ1-5 and V is TRBV20-1; weak D call: TRBD1 (5 bases). The ends were cut back, 0 bases at V and 4 bases at J, with 13 bases in the middle. This CDR3 comprises 15 residues. CDR1 is DFQATT and CDR2 is SNEGSKA in the germline V gene (reference sequence). This CDR3 is CSAREPMGGNQPQHF. The CDR3 region has the DNA TGCAGTGCTAGAGAACCGATGGGGGGTAATCAGCCCCAGCATTTT.